This T cell receptor beta chain was found in a study of T-cell memory formation after mild COVID-19. Turning to the study itself: Most TCR clusters belonged to a single donor. Study-level findings and limits: Contracting clones localized mainly to CM and EM when CD4+ and mainly to EMRA when CD8+. There was no confirmation that second-wave clones peaking on day 37 were SARS-CoV-2 specific.

Points on this clonotype: The antigen is not known.

This CDR3 spans 16 amino acids. Looked up from germline, CDR1 is SGHDN and CDR2 is FVKESK. V lost 0 bases, J lost 0 bases, and 12 bases lay in between. It was 5'RACE with constant-segment primers that produced the TCR alpha and TCR beta cDNA libraries, which carried sample barcodes and UMIs. TCRdb ran MiXCR on the 5' RACE reads and lists one entry per CDR3 protein. The table lists 450,000 to 650,000 distinct CDR3 sequences, about 20% of them singletons. This clonotype originated in an adult woman who had mild COVID-19 (a few samples of this study predate the infection). Cell type and time point are not known. The chain uses TRBV14 and TRBJ2-7, with D hard to call. The sequenced sample consisted of PBMCs or a T cell subset sorted from them (not recorded which). This CDR3 is CASSQDYGPYSYEQYF. The CDR3 DNA is TGTGCCAGCAGCCAAGATTATGGGCCCTACTCCTACGAGCAGTACTTC.